A single sample is the source of the 27 T cell receptor beta chains below, sequenced in a study of Ad26.COV2.S vaccination and SARS-CoV-2 variants. Treatment of the sample: 15 to 20 received Ad26.COV2.S at low or high dose, single or two shots; roughly five received placebo; per-sample allocation not given. Sampling was done on day 63 after the first vaccine or placebo injection. Sequencing was performed with immunoSEQ multiplex PCR; in TCRdb, only in-frame clones are kept and a portion is missing. The table lists roughly 350,000 clones, more than 75% of them singletons. The sample was peripheral blood, taken in a trial of Ad26.COV2.S vaccine versus placebo. These receptor sequences come from a person aged 18-60 years who received the Ad26.COV2.S COVID-19 vaccine or a placebo.

V is TRBV7-9 and J is TRBJ1-1, with D hard to call. The CDR3 contains 12 residues. Germline V gene sequence: CDR1 SEHNR, CDR2 FQNEAQ (reference sequence). V lost 3 bases and J 8 bases, leaving 10 bases between the germline ends. DNA for the CDR3: TGTGCCAGCAGCTTGGGTATTACGGAAGCTTTCTTT. Protein product: CASSLGITEAFF.

A word on this clone: This may arise from a read error, as a much more abundant clone is one base away. The chain is built from TRBV4-2 and TRBJ1-1, with D tentatively TRBD1 (5 bases). This CDR3 is 13 amino acids long. Trimming pared 1 base from V and 4 bases from J, leaving 7 bases between. CDR1 is LGHNA and CDR2 is YNFKEQ in the germline V gene. CDR3 sequence (DNA): TGTGCCAGCAGCCAAGGTAGGGGCACTGAAGCTTTCTTT. Translated, it gives CASSQGRGTEAFF.

This chain links TRBV6-2 or TRBV6-3 with TRBJ2-7; the D is unclear. Trimming removed 1 base at V and 2 bases at J, with 6 bases between. Germline loops: CDR1 MNHEY, CDR2 SVGEGT. The CDR3 is made up of 13 amino acids. CDR3 sequence: CASSYYWAYEQYF. The CDR3 DNA is TGTGCCAGCAGTTACTACTGGGCCTACGAGCAGTACTTC.

This chain uses TRBV10-3 with TRBJ1-3; 9 bases are shared with TRBD1. This CDR3 region has 18 residues. The germline V gene has CDR1 ENHRY and CDR2 SYGVKD. With V trimmed by 4 bases and J by 4 bases, 14 bases remained unmatched. As DNA, the CDR3 is TGTGCCATCAGTGCTCTGGACAGGGGATTCGGCGCGGGAAACACCATATATTTT. Residues: CAISALDRGFGAGNTIYF.

The J gene is TRBJ2-7, the V gene TRBV4-3; 15 bases are shared with TRBD2. CDR3 size: 17 residues. The V and J ends lost 4 bases and 0 bases, in that order; junction bases with no gene match: 4. Germline V gene sequence: CDR1 LGHNA, CDR2 YSLEER. CDR3 loop: CASSRGTSGGSSYEQYF. Here the CDR3 DNA reads TGCGCCAGCAGCCGAGGGACTAGCGGGGGGAGCTCCTACGAGCAGTACTTC.

Turning to this clone: Other DNA sequences of this sample code for an identical CDR3. The rearrangement links TRBV30 to TRBJ2-5; D remains unclear. Trimming took off 0 bases at V and 5 bases at J, with 4 bases between the two ends. The CDR3 loop spans 11 amino acids. The germline V gene has CDR1 GTSNPN and CDR2 SVGIG (reference sequence). CDR3 in DNA: TGTGCCTGGAGTGTCGGGGAGACCCAGTACTTC. It is translated as CAWSVGETQYF.

The chain recombines TRBV29-1 with TRBJ1-2; TRBD1 agrees at 7 bases. The germline V gene has CDR1 SQVTM and CDR2 ANQGSEA. This CDR3 has 13 residues. V lost 1 base, J lost 8 bases, and 7 bases stayed unmatched. The CDR3, as DNA: TGCAGCGTTGAAGCAGCAGGGGGGATCGGCTACACCTTC. Translating it yields CSVEAAGGIGYTF.

The chain is built from TRBV29-1 and TRBJ2-1; a possible D gene is TRBD1 (5 bases). CDR1 SQVTM and CDR2 ANQGSEA come from the germline V gene. The length of the CDR3 is 14 residues. Trimming cost V 5 bases and J 8 bases, with 19 bases left between them. In nucleotides, the CDR3 is TGCAGCGTTTCAATGGGCAGGGTTAACGATGAGCAGTTCTTC. Protein: CSVSMGRVNDEQFF.

The rearrangement joins TRBV4-3 to TRBJ1-2; D remains ambiguous. V lost 0 bases to trimming and J lost 2 bases, with 10 bases between them. This CDR3 is built from 15 residues. Germline CDR1 reads LGHNA; CDR2 reads YSLEER. CDR3 protein: CASSQERRANYGYTF. The CDR3 coding sequence is TGCGCCAGCAGCCAAGAGCGTCGGGCGAACTATGGCTACACCTTC.

This chain joins TRBV12-5 and TRBJ2-1; a weak D match, TRBD2 (5 bases). The germline gives CDR1 LGHNT, CDR2 FRNRAP. The germline V and J ends were trimmed by 7 bases and 8 bases, with 18 bases remaining between them. This CDR3 is 14 amino acids long. This chain's CDR3 is CASDGSLEDDEQFF. The CDR3 nucleotides are TGTGCTAGTGACGGAAGCCTGGAGGATGATGAGCAGTTCTTC. The full variable domain, completed using reference TRBV12-5 and TRBJ2-1, is DARVTQTPRHKVTEMGQEVTMRCQPILGHNTVFWYRQTMMQGLELLAYFRNRAPLDDSGMPKDRFSAEMPDATLATLKIQPSEPRDSAVYFCASDGSLEDDEQFFGPGTRLTVL.

The chain carries TRBV7-6 and TRBJ1-1; D may be TRBD1 (6 bases). V gave up 1 base and J gave up 2 bases, with 14 bases separating them. CDR3 size: 16 residues. Germline-derived CDR1 and CDR2 are SGHVS and FNYEAQ. The CDR3 region is CASSLDGQQINTEAFF. The CDR3 nucleotides are TGTGCCAGCAGCTTAGATGGACAGCAGATAAACACTGAAGCTTTCTTT.

This chain joins TRBV25-1 and TRBJ2-5; D might be TRBD2 (7 bases). This CDR3 is 11 amino acids long. Between the trimmed V and J ends, which lost 5 bases and 10 bases, there was a span of 11 bases. CDR1 and CDR2 from the germline V gene are MGHDK and SYGVNS. For the CDR3, the DNA is TGTGCCAGCAGTCAAGGGGGGGGCCAGTACTTC. Residues: CASSQGGGQYF. The variable domain in full, completed from reference TRBV25-1 and TRBJ2-5, reads EADIYQTPRYLVIGTGKKITLECSQTMGHDKMYWYQQDPGMELHLIHYSYGVNSTEKGDLSSESTVSRIRTEHFPLTLESARPSHTSQYLCASSQGGGQYFGPGTRLLVL.

This chain joins TRBV7-9 and TRBJ1-4, with D perhaps matching TRBD1 (6 bases). Trimming removed 5 bases at V and 12 bases at J, with 16 bases between. The CDR3 length is 13 residues. Germline V gene lookup returns CDR1 SEHNR and CDR2 FQNEAQ (reference sequence). CDR3 in DNA: TGTGCCAGCAGCCGGGACACGGAATTGGAACTGTTTTTT. Its protein product is CASSRDTELELFF.

The chain couples TRBV15 to TRBJ1-2; D is unresolved. The CDR3 is 15 residues long. Germline V gene sequence: CDR1 LNHNV, CDR2 YYDKDF (reference sequence). V gave up 5 bases and J gave up 1 base, with 14 bases separating them. Here the CDR3 reads CATSRRGGDNYGYTF. CDR3 DNA: TGTGCCACCAGCCGTCGGGGAGGAGATAACTATGGCTACACCTTC.

The chain uses TRBV7-2 and TRBJ1-4; D call uncertain. The V and J ends lost 5 bases and 8 bases respectively, with 15 bases between them. Germline V gene sequence: CDR1 SGHTA, CDR2 FQGNSA. The CDR3 has 14 amino acids. The CDR3 region is CASSPTRTMEKLFF. The CDR3 nucleotides read TGTGCCAGCAGCCCAACAAGAACGATGGAAAAACTGTTTTTT.

The chain uses TRBV30 and TRBJ1-1, with 9 bases aligning to TRBD1. Per the germline V gene, CDR1 is GTSNPN and CDR2 is SVGIG (reference sequence). The CDR3 has 13 amino acids. The junction had 4 bases not matched to a gene; V was cut back by 5 bases and J by 3 bases. The CDR3 loop is CAWLGDRDTEAFF. The CDR3 bases are TGTGCCTGGTTGGGGGACAGGGACACTGAAGCTTTCTTT.

The chain recombines TRBV6-5 with TRBJ1-6; D gene ambiguous. V lost 2 bases and J 9 bases, leaving 11 bases between the germline ends. CDR1 and CDR2 from the germline V gene are MNHEY and SVGAGI. The CDR3 contains 14 residues. The CDR3 here is CASSYRVNGSPLHF. The CDR3 nucleotides read TGTGCCAGCAGTTACCGGGTGAACGGTTCACCCCTCCACTTT.

The V and J genes are TRBV27 and TRBJ2-2; D not resolved. The V end lost 3 bases, the J end lost 3 bases, and 8 bases lay between the germline ends. The CDR3 has 14 residues. Germline loops: CDR1 MNHEY, CDR2 SMNVEV (reference sequence). The CDR3 DNA follows: TGTGCCAGCAGTTTGTACACTCACACCGGGGAGCTGTTTTTT. As protein: CASSLYTHTGELFF.

CDR3 sequence (DNA): TGTGCCAGCAGTTATTCATCTTCCACTGAAGCTTTCTTT. The encoded protein is CASSYSSSTEAFF. The rearrangement uses TRBV11-1 and TRBJ1-1, with no clear D. The length of the CDR3 is 13 residues. Germline CDR1 reads SGHAT; CDR2 reads FQDESV (reference sequence). The V and J ends lost 6 bases and 4 bases respectively, with 12 bases between them.

This clone was recorded a few times. The chain has TRBV7-6 and TRBJ2-3, with D hard to call. The V end was cut by 1 base, the J end by 4 bases, with 6 bases between. Germline V gene sequence: CDR1 SGHVS, CDR2 FNYEAQ. The CDR3 sequence is 13 residues long. CDR3 DNA: TGTGCCAGCAGCTTAGGTTCGCCAGATACGCAGTATTTT. Protein: CASSLGSPDTQYF.

This chain connects TRBV5-6 to TRBJ1-5, with TRBD1 matching 8 bases. The CDR3 is 17 residues long. CDR1 is SGHDT and CDR2 is YYEEEE in the germline V gene. V was clipped by 4 bases and J by 5 bases; unmatched bases: 14. Written as DNA, the CDR3 is TGTGCCAGCAGCCAGGGGACCTACGGACAGGGTGATCAGCCCCAGCATTTT. Protein sequence: CASSQGTYGQGDQPQHF.

The CDR3: CSAGGGGELFF. CDR3 in DNA: TGCAGTGCCGGAGGGGGCGGGGAGCTGTTTTTT. The chain carries TRBV20-1 and TRBJ2-2; D assignment may be TRBD1 or TRBD2 (6 bases each). Germline-derived CDR1 and CDR2 are DFQATT and SNEGSKA (reference sequence). The CDR3 covers 11 residues. V dropped 6 bases and J dropped 7 bases, with 9 bases sitting between them.

This chain connects TRBV24-1 to TRBJ2-5, with 11 bases identical to TRBD2. This CDR3 has 16 residues. Trimming took 5 bases from V and 2 from J; bases not matched to a gene: 6. The germline CDR1 and CDR2 sequences are KGHDR and SFDVKD. CDR3 sequence (DNA): TGTGCCACCAGTGCCGCCGGGACTAGCGGACAAGAGACCCAGTACTTC. Residues: CATSAAGTSGQETQYF.

The chain recombines TRBV18 with TRBJ1-1; D possibly corresponds to TRBD1 (6 bases). V gave up 8 bases and J gave up 6 bases, with 19 bases separating them. This CDR3 has 14 residues. Germline V gene lookup returns CDR1 KGHSH and CDR2 LQKENI. CDR3 nucleotide sequence: TGTGCCAGCCGCCAGGGGCCGGGGGCGGCTGAAGCTTTCTTT. Its translation: CASRQGPGAAEAFF. The complete variable domain, with remaining parts taken from reference TRBV18 and TRBJ1-1, reads NAGVMQNPRHLVRRRGQEARLRCSPMKGHSHVYWYRQLPEEGLKFMVYLQKENIIDESGMPKERFSAEFPKEGPSILRIQQVVRGDSAAYFCASRQGPGAAEAFFGQGTRLTVV.

V usage is TRBV18 and J usage is TRBJ1-2, with TRBD1 as a possible D gene (5 bases). In germline, CDR1 is KGHSH, CDR2 LQKENI. The CDR3 loop spans 14 amino acids. Trimming pared 0 bases from V and 7 bases from J, leaving 12 bases between. The DNA for the CDR3 is TGTGCCAGCTCACCACCGGAGGTTGGGGGTGGCTACACCTTC. Amino acids: CASSPPEVGGGYTF.

V and J are TRBV5-6 and TRBJ1-4, with D perhaps TRBD1 (6 bases). The CDR3 length is 18 residues. Per germline, CDR1 SGHDT and CDR2 YYEEEE. Trimming removed 3 bases from V and 4 bases from J, with 22 bases in between. CDR3 in amino acids: CASSSVGEKGEYNEKLFF. The CDR3 region has the DNA TGTGCCAGCAGCTCGGTCGGGGAGAAGGGGGAATATAATGAAAAACTGTTTTTT.

The V gene is TRBV7-9, the J gene TRBJ2-3; TRBD1 matches at 8 bases. The trim removed 1 base at V and 4 bases at J, leaving 4 bases unmatched. Looked up from germline, CDR1 is SEHNR and CDR2 is FQNEAQ (reference sequence). The CDR3 extends over 15 amino acids. The CDR3 spells CASSLGDRRPDTQYF. Here the CDR3 DNA reads TGTGCCAGCAGCTTAGGGGACAGGCGTCCAGATACGCAGTATTTT.